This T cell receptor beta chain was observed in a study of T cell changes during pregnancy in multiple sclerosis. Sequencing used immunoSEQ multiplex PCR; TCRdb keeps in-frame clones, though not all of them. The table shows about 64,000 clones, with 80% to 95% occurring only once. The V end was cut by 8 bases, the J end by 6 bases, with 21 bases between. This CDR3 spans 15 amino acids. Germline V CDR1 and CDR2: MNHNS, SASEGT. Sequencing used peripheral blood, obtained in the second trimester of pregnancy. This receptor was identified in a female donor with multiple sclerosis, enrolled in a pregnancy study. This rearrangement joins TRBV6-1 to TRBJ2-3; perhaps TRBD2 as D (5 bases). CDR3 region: CASGSEGATADTQYF. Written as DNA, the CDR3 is TGTGCCAGCGGCTCCGAGGGAGCAACGGCGGATACGCAGTATTTT.